These 30 T cell receptor beta chains came from one sample sequenced in a study of early T cells in non-severe SARS-CoV-2 infection. TCRdb itself ran the 5' RACE reads through MiXCR, one entry per CDR3 protein. The table has about 100,000 distinct CDR3 sequences, approximately 12% seen once; the top ten hold about 8.1%. The sequencing sample was made of whole blood. The receptors here all came from an adult who was a healthcare worker with PCR-confirmed SARS-CoV-2 infection or an uninfected control (not recorded which).

The gene calls are TRBV29-1 and TRBJ2-2; D perhaps matches TRBD2 (5 bases). Looked up from germline, CDR1 is SQVTM and CDR2 is ANQGSEA. The ends were cut back, 5 bases at V and 4 bases at J, with 5 bases in the middle. This CDR3 spans 11 amino acids. The CDR3 DNA sequence: TGCAGCGTTAGCGGCACCGGGGAGCTGTTTTTT. It is translated as CSVSGTGELFF.

V and J are TRBV4-1 and TRBJ2-7; D might be TRBD1 (6 bases). CDR3 length equals 13 residues. Trimming removed 1 base at V and 6 bases at J, with 10 bases between. In germline, CDR1 is MGHRA, CDR2 YSYEKL. CDR3 amino acids: CASSQGTGFEQYF. The CDR3 bases are TGCGCCAGCAGCCAAGGAACAGGGTTCGAGCAGTACTTC.

This clonotype was counted at least ten times. The CDR3 nucleotides read TGTGCCAGCTCACCAAGGACCAGGGAAAAACTGTTTTTT. This encodes CASSPRTREKLFF. The chain employs TRBV18 and TRBJ1-4; D uncertain. The germline V and J ends were trimmed by 2 bases and 8 bases, with 9 bases remaining between them. The CDR3 extends over 13 amino acids. Germline-derived CDR1 and CDR2 are KGHSH and LQKENI.

The genes are TRBV24-1 and TRBJ2-7, with TRBD1 identical over 7 bases. Germline loops: CDR1 KGHDR, CDR2 SFDVKD. Trimming removed 5 bases from V and 2 bases from J; junction bases left unmatched: 5. There are 14 residues in the CDR3. The DNA for the CDR3 is TGTGCCACCAGTGGTAGGGACAGCGCCTACGAGCAGTACTTC. The encoded protein is CATSGRDSAYEQYF.

Many counts were recorded for this clonotype. The CDR3 sequence is CASSLSIRETQYF. CDR3 bases: TGTGCCAGCAGTTTATCGATTCGAGAGACCCAGTACTTC. The chain couples TRBV27 to TRBJ2-5; D uncertain. Trimming stripped 0 bases from V and 4 bases from J, with 6 bases between. The CDR3 sequence is 13 residues long. Germline values: CDR1 MNHEY, CDR2 SMNVEV (reference sequence).

This clonotype was observed a handful of times. This sequence joins TRBV4-1 and TRBJ2-1, with a tentative D call TRBD2 (6 bases). The V end was cut by 1 base, the J end by 0 bases, with 13 bases between. The V gene's germline CDR1 is MGHRA and CDR2 YSYEKL. The CDR3 length is 17 residues. CDR3 loop: CASSQALRESSYNEQFF. The CDR3 DNA reads as TGCGCCAGCAGCCAAGCTCTACGGGAGAGCTCCTACAATGAGCAGTTCTTC.

This clonotype appeared many times. V is TRBV11-1 and J is TRBJ2-1; D remains ambiguous. CDR1 is SGHAT and CDR2 is FQDESV in the germline V gene (reference sequence). V was clipped by 2 bases and J by 7 bases, with 15 bases between them. CDR3 length: 15 amino acids. CDR3 coding DNA: TGTGCCAGCAGCTTATATTCCGAGGTGGGGAATGAGCAGTTCTTC. This gives the protein CASSLYSEVGNEQFF.

The table lists this clonotype with many counts. The chain recombines TRBV7-2 with TRBJ1-1, with D unclear. Germline loops: CDR1 SGHTA, CDR2 FQGNSA. This CDR3 region has 13 residues. Trimming removed 9 bases at V and 0 bases at J, with 11 bases between. CDR3 residues: CASRIGMNTEAFF. The CDR3, as DNA: TGTGCCAGTAGAATAGGGATGAACACTGAAGCTTTCTTT.

This chain uses TRBV19 with TRBJ2-1, with D unclear. CDR3 length equals 15 residues. V was clipped by 3 bases and J by 0 bases, with 9 bases between them. Germline V gene sequence: CDR1 LNHDA, CDR2 SQIVND (reference sequence). CDR3 region: CASSILSSSYNEQFF. As DNA, the CDR3 is TGTGCCAGTAGTATCTTGTCTAGCTCCTACAATGAGCAGTTCTTC.

There are many counts of this clonotype. The chain uses TRBV12-3 or TRBV12-4 and TRBJ2-1; 8 bases line up with TRBD2. J gave up 4 bases and V 10 bases, and 9 bases lay outside the gene matches. The CDR3 has 14 residues. CDR3: CATGGVKMYNEQFF. CDR3 nucleotide sequence: TGTGCCACCGGGGGGGTGAAAATGTACAATGAGCAGTTCTTC.

The chain is built from TRBV12-3 or TRBV12-4 and TRBJ2-7; D might be TRBD2 (7 bases). This CDR3 has 15 residues. The V end was cut by 7 bases, the J end by 6 bases, with 22 bases between. DNA of the CDR3: TGTGCCAGCACCCGGGGGGCAGGGGATGGGGTCGAGCAGTACTTC. Residues: CASTRGAGDGVEQYF.

This chain uses TRBV6-2 or TRBV6-3 with TRBJ1-1; the D is unclear. Trimming removed 9 bases at V and 0 bases at J, with 14 bases between. This CDR3 spans 14 amino acids. CDR1 is MNHEY and CDR2 is SVGEGT in the germline V gene. The chain's CDR3 is CASLGPRLNTEAFF. DNA of the CDR3: TGTGCCAGTCTTGGACCGCGACTGAACACTGAAGCTTTCTTT.

This clonotype was counted only a few times. This chain connects TRBV20-1 to TRBJ2-5, with D unclear. The ends were cut back, 3 bases at V and 2 bases at J, with 13 bases in the middle. CDR1 and CDR2 from the germline V gene are DFQATT and SNEGSKA (reference sequence). The CDR3 runs to 14 residues. Here the CDR3 DNA reads TGCAGTGCTAGTCGCTCTCCCAAACAAGAGACCCAGTACTTC. Protein sequence: CSASRSPKQETQYF.

The chain couples TRBV7-6 to TRBJ2-1; no clear D gene. The V gene lost 6 bases and the J gene lost 4 bases, with 10 bases spanning the gap. The CDR3 sequence is 13 residues long. The germline CDR1 and CDR2 sequences are SGHVS and FNYEAQ. CDR3 sequence (DNA): TGTGCCAGCAGTCCGACTTTTTACAATGAGCAGTTCTTC. Translated: CASSPTFYNEQFF. Together with reference TRBV7-6 and TRBJ2-1, the CDR3 gives the full variable domain: GAGVSQSPRYKVTKRGQDVALRCDPISGHVSLYWYRQALGQGPEFLTYFNYEAQQDKSGLPNDRFSAERPEGSISTLTIQRTEQRDSAMYRCASSPTFYNEQFFGPGTRLTVL.

The chain joins TRBV2 to TRBJ1-3; perhaps TRBD1 as D (5 bases). Trimming removed 1 base from V and 3 bases from J, with 10 bases in between. The CDR3 covers 15 residues. Germline-derived CDR1 and CDR2 are SNHLY and FYNNEI. The CDR3 here is CASSEVGGSGNTIYF. The CDR3 coding sequence is TGTGCCAGCAGTGAAGTGGGGGGTAGTGGAAACACCATATATTTT.

This clonotype was picked up a small number of times. The V gene is TRBV20-1, the J gene TRBJ2-7; TRBD2 matches at 14 bases. J gave up 2 bases and V 3 bases, and 0 bases lay outside the gene matches. Germline V gene lookup returns CDR1 DFQATT and CDR2 SNEGSKA (reference sequence). This CDR3 is 14 amino acids long. The CDR3 loop is CSARTSGRAYEQYF. DNA of the CDR3: TGCAGTGCTAGGACTAGCGGGAGGGCCTACGAGCAGTACTTC.

This clonotype turned up a few times. V is TRBV10-2 and J is TRBJ2-2, with D maybe TRBD2 (5 bases). The CDR3 totals 14 residues. The germline CDR1 and CDR2 sequences are WSHSY and SAAADI. Trimming removed 6 bases from V and 6 bases from J, with 14 bases in between. CDR3 sequence: CASRVGRGSGELFF. The CDR3 DNA is TGCGCCAGCAGAGTCGGACGGGGTTCCGGGGAGCTGTTTTTT.

This clonotype showed up just a few times. This rearrangement joins TRBV20-1 to TRBJ1-1; a possible D gene is TRBD1 (5 bases). The V gene's germline CDR1 is DFQATT and CDR2 SNEGSKA (reference sequence). Trimming removed 3 bases from V and 6 bases from J, with 11 bases in between. CDR3 length equals 12 residues. CDR3 bases: TGCAGTGCTAGTTCCCAACAGGCTGAAGCTTTCTTT. Its protein product is CSASSQQAEAFF.

This chain uses TRBV28 with TRBJ1-2; D remains ambiguous. This CDR3 has 12 residues. Germline CDR1 MDHEN, CDR2 SYDVKM. V was trimmed by 3 bases and J by 6 bases, leaving 8 bases between them. CDR3: CASSLYIDGYTF. The CDR3 coding sequence is TGTGCCAGCAGTTTGTATATCGATGGCTACACCTTC.

This clonotype was observed a few times. This chain connects TRBV18 to TRBJ2-7, with 7 bases that match TRBD2. This CDR3 has 14 amino acids. The germline CDR1 and CDR2 sequences are KGHSH and LQKENI. The V segment lost 3 bases and the J segment 2 bases; nucleotides outside the gene matches: 4. CDR3 protein: CASSPGRGAYEQYF. The CDR3 region has the DNA TGTGCCAGCTCACCGGGACGGGGGGCCTACGAGCAGTACTTC.

There are many counts of this clonotype. This sequence joins TRBV18 and TRBJ1-5; TRBD1 might be the D (5 bases). Germline CDR1 is KGHSH and CDR2 is LQKENI. The CDR3 consists of 15 residues. V shed 2 bases and J shed 7 bases, with 15 bases lying between them. The CDR3 nucleotides read TGTGCCAGCTCACCAATCGGGGGAAGGCGGCAGCCCCAGCATTTT. As protein: CASSPIGGRRQPQHF.

The rearrangement links TRBV27 to TRBJ2-3, with 13 bases that match TRBD2. The V gene end was trimmed by 5 bases and the J gene end by 9 bases; junction bases not matched to a gene: 11. Germline V gene sequence: CDR1 MNHEY, CDR2 SMNVEV (reference sequence). The length of the CDR3 is 16 residues. The CDR3 DNA reads as TGTGCCAGCAGTCTAGGGACTAGCGGGACCCCTTCGACGCAGTATTTT. Residues: CASSLGTSGTPSTQYF.

With respect to this clonotype: The CDR3 does not end in the conserved phenylalanine or tryptophan, so this is likely a read error. The chain joins TRBV6-1 to TRBJ1-1, with D possibly TRBD1 on 6 matching bases. The CDR3 runs 13 residues. V was pared by 7 bases and J by 5 bases, with 14 bases between. Germline V gives CDR1 MNHNS, CDR2 SASEGT. The CDR3 here is CASTVTGLTEAFS. In DNA form, the CDR3 reads TGTGCCAGCACTGTAACAGGGTTGACTGAAGCTTTCTCT.

This clonotype came up a few times. This chain uses TRBV28 with TRBJ1-5, with D unclear. CDR1 is MDHEN, CDR2 SYDVKM, per germline. V was trimmed by 3 bases and J by 6 bases, leaving 9 bases between them. This CDR3 is 13 amino acids long. CDR3 in amino acids: CASSFEGSQPQHF. DNA for the CDR3: TGTGCCAGCAGTTTTGAGGGAAGTCAGCCCCAGCATTTT. Drawing the rest from reference TRBV28 and TRBJ1-5, the complete variable domain is DVKVTQSSRYLVKRTGEKVFLECVQDMDHENMFWYRQDPGLGLRLIYFSYDVKMKEKGDIPEGYSVSREKKERFSLILESASTNQTSMYLCASSFEGSQPQHFGDGTRLSIL.

The rearrangement links TRBV20-1 to TRBJ2-5, with 10 bases lining up with TRBD2. V was clipped by 0 bases and J by 3 bases; unmatched bases: 4. CDR3 size: 15 residues. Germline V gene lookup returns CDR1 DFQATT and CDR2 SNEGSKA (reference sequence). This chain's CDR3 is CSARELAGSKETQYF. The CDR3 DNA follows: TGCAGTGCTAGAGAACTAGCGGGATCAAAAGAGACCCAGTACTTC.

This clonotype was counted ten times or more. V is TRBV28 and J is TRBJ1-1; 9 positions match TRBD1. The CDR3 loop spans 17 amino acids. Germline loops: CDR1 MDHEN, CDR2 SYDVKM. V gave up 4 bases and J gave up 5 bases; unmatched junction bases: 14. The CDR3, as DNA: TGTGCCAGCAGTTCCATCGGGGACAGGGAGAGAAGGACTGAAGCTTTCTTT. It yields the protein CASSSIGDRERRTEAFF.

Ten or more counts support this clonotype. This chain links TRBV5-1 with TRBJ2-2; possibly TRBD1 or TRBD2 for D (5 bases each). CDR1 and CDR2 (germline): SGHRS, YFSETQ. With 6 bases removed from V and 2 bases from J, the gap between germline ends came to 11 bases. There are 14 residues in the CDR3. The CDR3 DNA is TGCGCCAGCATAGGGACGGGCAACACCGGGGAGCTGTTTTTT. Translation gives CASIGTGNTGELFF.

This clonotype was picked up many times. Its ends do not fully match the called genes, so a read error is possible. The chain is built from TRBV19 and TRBJ2-1; D not certain. The CDR3 sequence is 16 residues long. Germline V lookup: CDR1 LNHDA, CDR2 SQIVND (reference sequence). The CDR3 reads CASSIEAVLGNNEQLF. Here the CDR3 DNA reads TGTGCCAGTAGTATCGAGGCGGTGTTGGGGAACAATGAGCAGCTCTTC. The variable domain in full, with the rest retrieved from reference TRBV19 and TRBJ2-1, is DGGITQSPKYLFRKEGQNVTLSCEQNLNHDAMYWYRQDPGQGLRLIYYSQIVNDFQKGDIAEGYSVSREKKESFPLTVTSAQKNPTAFYLCASSIEAVLGNNEQLFGPGTRLTVL.

This clonotype appeared many times. The V gene is TRBV29-1, the J gene TRBJ2-3, with D perhaps matching TRBD1 (5 bases). Germline loops: CDR1 SQVTM, CDR2 ANQGSEA. The CDR3 has 14 residues. Trimming stripped 3 bases from V and 2 bases from J, with 12 bases between. As DNA, the CDR3 is TGCAGCGTTGACGACAGAACCATCACAGATACGCAGTATTTT. It is translated as CSVDDRTITDTQYF.

In its sample, this clonotype was seen a few times. V is TRBV28 and J is TRBJ2-1; D is possibly TRBD1 (6 bases). CDR3 length equals 14 residues. V lost 7 bases and J lost 2, with 12 bases in between. Germline V CDR1 and CDR2: MDHEN, SYDVKM. CDR3 region: CASINQGPYNEQFF. CDR3 DNA sequence: TGTGCCAGCATTAATCAGGGGCCCTACAATGAGCAGTTCTTC.